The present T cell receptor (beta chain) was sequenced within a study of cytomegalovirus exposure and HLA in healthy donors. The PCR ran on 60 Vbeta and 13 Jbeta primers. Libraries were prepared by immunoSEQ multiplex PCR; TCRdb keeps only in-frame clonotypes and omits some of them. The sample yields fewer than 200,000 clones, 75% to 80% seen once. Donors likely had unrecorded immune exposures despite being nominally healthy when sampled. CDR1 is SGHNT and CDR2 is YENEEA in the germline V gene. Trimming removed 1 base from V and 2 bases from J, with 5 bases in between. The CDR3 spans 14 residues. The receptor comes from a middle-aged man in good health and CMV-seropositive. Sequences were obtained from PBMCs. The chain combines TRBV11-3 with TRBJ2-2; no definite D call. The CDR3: CASSLVFNTGELFF. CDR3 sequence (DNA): TGTGCCAGCAGCTTAGTCTTCAACACCGGGGAGCTGTTTTTT.